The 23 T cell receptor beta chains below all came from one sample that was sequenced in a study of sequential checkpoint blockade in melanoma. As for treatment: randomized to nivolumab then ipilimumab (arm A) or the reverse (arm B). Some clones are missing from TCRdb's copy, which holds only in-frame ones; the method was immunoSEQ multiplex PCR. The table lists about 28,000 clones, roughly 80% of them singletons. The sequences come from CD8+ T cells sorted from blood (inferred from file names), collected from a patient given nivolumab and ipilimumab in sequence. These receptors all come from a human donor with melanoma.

The CDR3 DNA reads as TGTGCCACCAGCAGTGGGGGGGGCGGAGTAAACACCGGGGAGCTGTTTTTT. It translates to CATSSGGGGVNTGELFF. This chain links TRBV15 with TRBJ2-2; the D gene is possibly TRBD2 (7 bases). The length of the CDR3 is 17 residues. Per the germline V gene, CDR1 is LNHNV and CDR2 is YYDKDF (reference sequence). Deletions cut 3 bases from V and 2 bases from J, with 16 bases between.

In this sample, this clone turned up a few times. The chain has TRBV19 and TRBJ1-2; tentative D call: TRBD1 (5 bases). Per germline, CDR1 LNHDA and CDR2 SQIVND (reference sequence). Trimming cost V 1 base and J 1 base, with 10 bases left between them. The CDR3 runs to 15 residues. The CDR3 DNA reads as TGTGCCAGTAGTATAGTCGGAGGGGATAACTATGGCTACACCTTC. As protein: CASSIVGGDNYGYTF.

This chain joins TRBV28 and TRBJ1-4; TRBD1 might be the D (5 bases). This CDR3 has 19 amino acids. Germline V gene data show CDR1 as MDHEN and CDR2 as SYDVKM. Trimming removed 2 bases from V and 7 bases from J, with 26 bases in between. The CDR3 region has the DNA TGTGCCAGCAGTTTAGTTGTAGGGGAGGCAGGGCGGTTAAGTGAAAAACTGTTTTTT. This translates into CASSLVVGEAGRLSEKLFF.

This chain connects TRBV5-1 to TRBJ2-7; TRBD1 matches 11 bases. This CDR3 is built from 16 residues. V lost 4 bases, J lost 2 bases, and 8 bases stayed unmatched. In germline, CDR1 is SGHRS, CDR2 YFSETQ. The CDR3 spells CASSRRTGGATYEQYF. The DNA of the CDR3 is TGCGCCAGCAGCCGGAGGACAGGGGGCGCGACCTACGAGCAGTACTTC.

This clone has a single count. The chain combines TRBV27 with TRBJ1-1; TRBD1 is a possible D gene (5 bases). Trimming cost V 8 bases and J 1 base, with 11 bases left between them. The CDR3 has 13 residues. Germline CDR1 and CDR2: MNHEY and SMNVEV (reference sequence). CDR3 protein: CASSGWRNTEAFF. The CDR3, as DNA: TGTGCCAGCTCAGGGTGGAGGAACACTGAAGCTTTCTTT.

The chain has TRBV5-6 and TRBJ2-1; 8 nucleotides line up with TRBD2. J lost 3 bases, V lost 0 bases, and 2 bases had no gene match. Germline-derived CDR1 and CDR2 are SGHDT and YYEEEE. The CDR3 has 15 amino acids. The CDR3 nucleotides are TGTGCCAGCAGCTTGGTACGGGGGGGCTACAATGAGCAGTTCTTC. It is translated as CASSLVRGGYNEQFF.

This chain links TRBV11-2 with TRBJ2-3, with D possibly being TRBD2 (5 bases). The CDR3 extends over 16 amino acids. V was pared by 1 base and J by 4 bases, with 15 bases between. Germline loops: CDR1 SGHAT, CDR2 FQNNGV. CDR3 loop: CASSLVPGLVPDTQYF. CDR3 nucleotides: TGTGCCAGCAGCTTAGTCCCGGGGTTGGTGCCAGATACGCAGTATTTT.

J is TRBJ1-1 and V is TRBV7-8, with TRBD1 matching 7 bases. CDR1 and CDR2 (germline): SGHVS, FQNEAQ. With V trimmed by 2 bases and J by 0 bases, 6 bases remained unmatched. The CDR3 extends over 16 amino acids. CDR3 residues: CASSLLTGPLNTEAFF. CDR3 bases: TGTGCCAGCAGCTTATTGACAGGGCCATTGAACACTGAAGCTTTCTTT.

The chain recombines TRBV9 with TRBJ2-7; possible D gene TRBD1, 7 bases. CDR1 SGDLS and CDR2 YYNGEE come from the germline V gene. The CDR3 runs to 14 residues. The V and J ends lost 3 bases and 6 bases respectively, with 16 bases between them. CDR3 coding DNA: TGTGCCAGCAGCGCGACAGGGAGGTCTGTCGAGCAGTACTTC. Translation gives CASSATGRSVEQYF. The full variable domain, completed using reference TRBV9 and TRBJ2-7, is DSGVTQTPKHLITATGQRVTLRCSPRSGDLSVYWYQQSLDQGLQFLIQYYNGEERAKGNILERFSAQQFPDLHSELNLSSLELGDSALYFCASSATGRSVEQYFGPGTRLTVT.

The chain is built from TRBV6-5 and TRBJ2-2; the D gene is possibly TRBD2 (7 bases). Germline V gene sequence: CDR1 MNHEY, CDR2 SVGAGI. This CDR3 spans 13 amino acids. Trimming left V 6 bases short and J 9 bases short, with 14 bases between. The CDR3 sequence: CASRGGLVRELFF. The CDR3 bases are TGTGCCAGCAGGGGGGGGCTCGTTAGGGAGCTGTTTTTT.

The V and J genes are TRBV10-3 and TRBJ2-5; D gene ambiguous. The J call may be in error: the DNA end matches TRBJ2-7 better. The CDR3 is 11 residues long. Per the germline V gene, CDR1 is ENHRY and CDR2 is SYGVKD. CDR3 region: CASRDSYEQYF. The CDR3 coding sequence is TGTGCCAGCAGAGACTCCTACGAGCAGTACTTC.

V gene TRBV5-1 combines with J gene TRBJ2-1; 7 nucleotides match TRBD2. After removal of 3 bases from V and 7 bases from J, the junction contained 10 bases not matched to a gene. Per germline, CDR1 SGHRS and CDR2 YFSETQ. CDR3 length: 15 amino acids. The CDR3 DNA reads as TGCGCCAGCAGCTGGGCGGGCGGGGAGGGAAATGAGCAGTTCTTC. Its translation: CASSWAGGEGNEQFF.

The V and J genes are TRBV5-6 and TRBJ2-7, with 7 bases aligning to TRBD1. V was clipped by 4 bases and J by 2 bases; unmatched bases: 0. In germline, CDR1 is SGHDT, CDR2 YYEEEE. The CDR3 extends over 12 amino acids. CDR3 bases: TGTGCCAGCAGCGGGACAGCCTACGAGCAGTACTTC. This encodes CASSGTAYEQYF.

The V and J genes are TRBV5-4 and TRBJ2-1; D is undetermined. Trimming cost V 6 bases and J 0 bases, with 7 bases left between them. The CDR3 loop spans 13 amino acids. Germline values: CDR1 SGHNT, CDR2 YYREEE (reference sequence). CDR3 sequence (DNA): TGTGCCAGCAAAACCAGCTCCTACAATGAGCAGTTCTTC. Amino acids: CASKTSSYNEQFF.

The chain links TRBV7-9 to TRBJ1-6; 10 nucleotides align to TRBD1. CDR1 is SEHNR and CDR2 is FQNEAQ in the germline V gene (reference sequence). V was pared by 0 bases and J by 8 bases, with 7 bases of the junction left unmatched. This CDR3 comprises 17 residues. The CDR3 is CASSLALRQGADSPLHF. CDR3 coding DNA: TGTGCCAGCAGCTTAGCGCTACGACAGGGGGCTGATTCACCCCTCCACTTT.

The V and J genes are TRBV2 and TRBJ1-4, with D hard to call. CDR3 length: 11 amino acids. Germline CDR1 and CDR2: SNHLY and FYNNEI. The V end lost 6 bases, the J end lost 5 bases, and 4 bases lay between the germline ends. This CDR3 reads CASSPNEKLFF. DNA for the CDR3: TGTGCCAGCAGCCCGAATGAAAAACTGTTTTTT. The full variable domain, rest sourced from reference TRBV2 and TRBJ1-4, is EPEVTQTPSHQVTQMGQEVILRCVPISNHLYFYWYRQILGQKVEFLVSFYNNEISEKSEIFDDQFSVERPDGSNFTLKIRSTKLEDSAMYFCASSPNEKLFFGSGTQLSVL.

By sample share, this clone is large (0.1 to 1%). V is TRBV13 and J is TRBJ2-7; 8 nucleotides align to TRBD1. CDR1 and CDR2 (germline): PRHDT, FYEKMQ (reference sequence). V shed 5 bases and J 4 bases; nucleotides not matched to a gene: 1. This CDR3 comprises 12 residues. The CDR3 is CASSNRGYEQYF. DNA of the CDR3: TGTGCCAGCAGCAACAGGGGGTACGAGCAGTACTTC.

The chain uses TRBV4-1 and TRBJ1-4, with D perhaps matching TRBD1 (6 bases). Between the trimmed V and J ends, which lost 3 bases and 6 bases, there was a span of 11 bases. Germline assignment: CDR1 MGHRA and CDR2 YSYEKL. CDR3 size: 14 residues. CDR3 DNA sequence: TGCGCCAGCAGCCAGACAGGCCCTTATGAAAAACTGTTTTTT. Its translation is CASSQTGPYEKLFF.

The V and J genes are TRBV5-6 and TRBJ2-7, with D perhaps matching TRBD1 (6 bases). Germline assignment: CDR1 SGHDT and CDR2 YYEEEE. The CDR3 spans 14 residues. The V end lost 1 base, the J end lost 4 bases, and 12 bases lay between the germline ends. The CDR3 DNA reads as TGTGCCAGCAGCTTGACCGGACAGTCGTACGAGCAGTACTTC. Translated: CASSLTGQSYEQYF.

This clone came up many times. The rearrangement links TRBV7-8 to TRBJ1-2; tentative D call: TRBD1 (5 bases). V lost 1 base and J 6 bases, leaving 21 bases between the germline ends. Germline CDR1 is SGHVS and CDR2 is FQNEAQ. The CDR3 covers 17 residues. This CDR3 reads CASSLGGGTGVRDGYTF. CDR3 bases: TGTGCCAGCAGCTTAGGGGGAGGGACGGGTGTTAGGGATGGCTACACCTTC.

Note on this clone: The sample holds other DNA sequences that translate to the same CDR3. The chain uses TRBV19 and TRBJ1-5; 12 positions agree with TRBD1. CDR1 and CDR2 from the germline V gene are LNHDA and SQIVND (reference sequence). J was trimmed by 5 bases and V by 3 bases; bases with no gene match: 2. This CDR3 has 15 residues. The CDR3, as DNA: TGTGCCAGTAGTATCGGGACAGGGGGCTATCAGCCCCAGCATTTT. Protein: CASSIGTGGYQPQHF.

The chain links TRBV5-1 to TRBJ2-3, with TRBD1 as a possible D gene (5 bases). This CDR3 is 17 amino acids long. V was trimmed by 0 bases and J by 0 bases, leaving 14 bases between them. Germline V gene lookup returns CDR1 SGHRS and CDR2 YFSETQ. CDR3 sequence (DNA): TGCGCCAGCAGCTTGGTACAGGCGTCCCCTAGCACAGATACGCAGTATTTT. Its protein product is CASSLVQASPSTDTQYF.

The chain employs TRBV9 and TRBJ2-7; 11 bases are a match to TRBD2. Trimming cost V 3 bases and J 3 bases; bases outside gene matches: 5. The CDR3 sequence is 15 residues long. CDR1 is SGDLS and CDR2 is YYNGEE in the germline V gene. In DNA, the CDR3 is TGTGCCAGCAGCGCTAGCGGGGGGCTCTACTACGAGCAGTACTTC. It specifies CASSASGGLYYEQYF.